This T cell receptor (beta chain) was recovered during a study of OX40 agonist ivuxolimab in advanced cancers. Study-level background: As their treatment, patients were administered ivuxolimab, an agonistic anti-OX40 (CD134) antibody. Two patients with cutaneous melanoma and one with hepatocellular carcinoma, three in total, showed partial responses. The study, taken as a whole, reports: CD4+ and CD8+ blood T cells expanded clonally by week 6 at 0.1 to 3.0 mg/kg.

Measured with immunoSEQ multiplex PCR; TCRdb has only the in-frame clones, and not every one. The table shows 65,000 to 95,000 clones, with about 91% occurring only once. This CDR3 contains 12 residues. The V end lost 2 bases, the J end lost 4 bases, and 6 bases lay between the germline ends. The germline V gene encodes CDR1 MDHEN and CDR2 SYDVKM. As for this clone: Its antigen is not known.

The chain has TRBV28 and TRBJ2-7, with D unresolved. The TCR originated in an adult with an advanced solid tumor such as melanoma, head and neck, liver or kidney cancer. The specimen comprised CD4+ or CD8+ T cells sorted from blood, sampled in a trial of the OX40 agonist ivuxolimab. The CDR3 coding sequence is TGTGCCAGCAGTTTACCCCATTACGAGCAGTACTTC. It translates to CASSLPHYEQYF.